The clone carrying this TCR beta chain is medium-sized in the sample. The target antigen is unknown. This CDR3 is 17 amino acids long. Deletions cut 4 bases from V and 5 bases from J, with 20 bases between. Per germline, CDR1 MGHRA and CDR2 YSYEKL. Treg sorting used a CD4+CD25+CD127-/low gate. Study-level points and caveats: Tumor Tregs overlapped most with tumor, then blood, naive CD4+ cells. Larger-cohort validation covered only one TCR beta V-J rearrangement. Tumor memory CD4+ T cell TCR gene usage clustered with blood and lymph node memory CD4+ cells and lymph node naive CD4+ cells.

Semi-nested PCR with Nested Universal Primer A followed constant-region reverse priming of full-length variable regions. Using its own MiXCR run on the 5' RACE reads, TCRdb lists one record per CDR3 protein. The sample lists 8,500 to 13,000 distinct CDR3 sequences; 15% to 20% were seen once. Material: Tregs sorted from a lymph node. This receptor was obtained from a female donor with breast cancer. This chain links TRBV4-1 with TRBJ2-2; D assignment may be TRBD1 or TRBD2 (5 bases each). In DNA form, the CDR3 reads TGCGCCAGCAGCCCGAGTCGGTGGGAGAGGGGAACCGGGGAGCTGTTTTTT. Encoded protein: CASSPSRWERGTGELFF.